A single sample gave rise to the 24 T cell receptor beta chains below, sequenced in a study of OX40 agonist ivuxolimab in advanced cancers. Produced via immunoSEQ multiplex PCR; TCRdb's table is partial and in-frame only. There are about 31,000 clones in the sample; over 80% occur only once, and about 4.4% lies in the top ten. The material sequenced was CD4+ or CD8+ T cells sorted from blood, taken in a trial of the OX40 agonist ivuxolimab. The receptors originated from an adult with an advanced solid tumor such as melanoma, head and neck, liver or kidney cancer.

The chain's CDR3 is CASKAGGLARPNTGELFF. The CDR3 DNA sequence: TGTGCCAGCAAGGCTGGGGGACTAGCGCGACCGAACACCGGGGAGCTGTTTTTT. The J gene is TRBJ2-2, the V gene TRBV28, with 10 bases that match TRBD2. Germline V lookup: CDR1 MDHEN, CDR2 SYDVKM. V lost 7 bases, J lost 0 bases, and 11 bases stayed unmatched. This CDR3 has 18 amino acids.

CDR3 amino acids: CASSDRRGGANVLTF. The CDR3 bases are TGTGCCAGCAGTGACCGCCGTGGGGGGGCCAACGTCCTGACTTTC. This chain links TRBV25-1 with TRBJ2-6; D is unclear. This CDR3 has 15 residues. V gave up 3 bases and J gave up 4 bases, with 10 bases separating them. From germline, CDR1 is MGHDK and CDR2 SYGVNS.

The rearrangement links TRBV21-1 to TRBJ2-3; the table's D call TRBD1 went unverified against the DNA. TRBV21-1 is tagged as a pseudogene. The CDR3 covers 21 residues. Here the CDR3 DNA reads TGTGCCAGCAGCAAAGTCGGAGTCAGGGGGACAGGGGGCTTGGGTACAGATACGCAGTATTTT. This translates into CASSKVGVRGTGGLGTDTQYF.

The chain uses TRBV29-1 and TRBJ2-3; TRBD2 aligns across 15 bases. Germline V gives CDR1 SQVTM, CDR2 ANQGSEA. CDR3 size: 17 residues. Trimming took 7 bases from V and 1 from J; bases not matched to a gene: 9. The CDR3: CSGDGLAGGPGTDTQYF. The CDR3 DNA reads as TGCAGCGGGGACGGACTAGCGGGAGGGCCGGGCACAGATACGCAGTATTTT.

The V and J genes are TRBV4-1 and TRBJ2-7; D gene ambiguous. Between the trimmed V and J ends, which lost 1 base and 0 bases, there was a span of 16 bases. The CDR3 runs 17 residues. Looked up from germline, CDR1 is MGHRA and CDR2 is YSYEKL. This chain's CDR3 is CASSQVPLSGYSYEQYF. Here the CDR3 DNA reads TGCGCCAGCAGCCAAGTCCCCCTTTCCGGGTACTCCTACGAGCAGTACTTC.

The chain combines TRBV6-5 with TRBJ2-7, with 11 bases lining up with TRBD2. Germline-derived CDR1 and CDR2 are MNHEY and SVGAGI. V lost 4 bases, J lost 3 bases, and 5 bases stayed unmatched. CDR3 size: 15 residues. The CDR3 DNA reads as TGTGCCAGCAGTTCCGGGACTAGCGGATACTACGAGCAGTACTTC. Protein: CASSSGTSGYYEQYF.

Only one count was recorded for this clone. CDR3 loop: CSVAAGSYEQYF. For the CDR3, the DNA is TGCAGCGTCGCGGCCGGAAGCTACGAGCAGTACTTC. The chain employs TRBV29-1 and TRBJ2-7, with D hard to call. The length of the CDR3 is 12 residues. Germline V CDR1 and CDR2: SQVTM, ANQGSEA. The V end was cut by 6 bases, the J end by 3 bases, with 12 bases between.

The V gene is TRBV9, the J gene TRBJ1-2, with 8 bases fitting TRBD1. J gave up 7 bases and V 3 bases, and 11 bases lay outside the gene matches. CDR1 and CDR2 from the germline V gene are SGDLS and YYNGEE. The CDR3 extends over 15 amino acids. CDR3 residues: CASSDLGQGEGGYTF. The CDR3 DNA reads TGTGCCAGCAGCGACCTCGGACAGGGTGAGGGTGGCTACACCTTC.

The V gene is TRBV6-5, the J gene TRBJ2-3; no firm D call. V was clipped by 2 bases and J by 6 bases, with 9 bases between them. Germline CDR1 and CDR2: MNHEY and SVGAGI. The length of the CDR3 is 13 residues. The DNA for the CDR3 is TGTGCCAGCAGTTACAGTCAGCCGGATACGCAGTATTTT. Translated: CASSYSQPDTQYF.

This clone has a single count. The chain combines TRBV6-5 with TRBJ1-1; unclear D gene. Germline V lookup: CDR1 MNHEY, CDR2 SVGAGI. This CDR3 has 13 residues. V was shortened by 4 bases and J by 2 bases, with 8 bases between the two germline ends. CDR3 sequence: CASSLGRNTEAFF. The CDR3 region has the DNA TGTGCCAGCAGTTTGGGCAGAAACACTGAAGCTTTCTTT.

V usage is TRBV14 and J usage is TRBJ2-7, with 10 bases identical to TRBD1. CDR1 SGHDN and CDR2 FVKESK come from the germline V gene. CDR3 length: 14 residues. With V trimmed by 4 bases and J by 7 bases, 7 bases remained unmatched. This CDR3 is CASSRTGGREEQYF. Here the CDR3 DNA reads TGTGCCAGCAGCCGGACAGGGGGGAGGGAAGAGCAGTACTTC.

This chain joins TRBV5-4 and TRBJ2-1; 7 nucleotides agree with TRBD1. Per the germline V gene, CDR1 is SGHNT and CDR2 is YYREEE (reference sequence). The trim removed 4 bases at V and 0 bases at J, leaving 4 bases unmatched. The CDR3 covers 15 residues. This CDR3 reads CASSLGQSSYNEQFF. The CDR3 DNA sequence: TGTGCCAGCAGCCTGGGACAGAGCTCCTACAATGAGCAGTTCTTC.

V is TRBV9 and J is TRBJ1-1; maybe TRBD1 (5 bases). Germline V gives CDR1 SGDLS, CDR2 YYNGEE. Trimming stripped 1 base from V and 4 bases from J, with 11 bases between. This CDR3 contains 14 residues. CDR3 nucleotide sequence: TGTGCCAGCAGCGTATGGGGGGACGGCACTGAAGCTTTCTTT. It yields the protein CASSVWGDGTEAFF. Full variable domain (remainder filled in from reference TRBV9 and TRBJ1-1): DSGVTQTPKHLITATGQRVTLRCSPRSGDLSVYWYQQSLDQGLQFLIQYYNGEERAKGNILERFSAQQFPDLHSELNLSSLELGDSALYFCASSVWGDGTEAFFGQGTRLTVV.

This clone showed up just once. Other DNA sequences in this sample translate to the same CDR3. This chain connects TRBV6-6 to TRBJ1-1; D is unresolved. Trimming shortened V by 6 bases and J by 1 base, and 9 bases separated the two germline ends. Germline values: CDR1 MNHNY, CDR2 SVGAGI (reference sequence). The CDR3 covers 13 residues. DNA for the CDR3: TGTGCCAGCAGCCCGTTCCGGAACACTGAAGCTTTCTTT. Its translation: CASSPFRNTEAFF.

The V gene is TRBV4-2, the J gene TRBJ2-1, with 10 bases that match TRBD2. Germline CDR1 is LGHNA and CDR2 is YNFKEQ. The CDR3 contains 16 residues. V shed 0 bases and J 5 bases; nucleotides not matched to a gene: 4. In nucleotides, the CDR3 is TGTGCCAGCAGCCAAGATAGGCTAGCGGGGGACAATGAGCAGTTCTTC. Translated, it gives CASSQDRLAGDNEQFF.

As DNA, the CDR3 is TGTGCCAGCAGTTTAGCGGGAGGGACCTACAATGAGCAGTTCTTC. Translated, it gives CASSLAGGTYNEQFF. The chain employs TRBV27 and TRBJ2-1, with 9 bases matching TRBD2. J lost 2 bases, V lost 2 bases, and 1 base had no gene match. In germline, CDR1 is MNHEY, CDR2 SMNVEV (reference sequence). The CDR3 extends over 15 amino acids.

The V gene is TRBV2, the J gene TRBJ2-7, with 10 bases aligning to TRBD1. The CDR3 is 15 residues long. The germline V gene encodes CDR1 SNHLY and CDR2 FYNNEI. Germline trimming cut 4 bases from V and 3 bases from J; bases unmatched to any gene: 6. CDR3 nucleotide sequence: TGTGCCAGCAGTGTAAAAGGGACAGGGGACTACGAGCAGTACGTC. Translation: CASSVKGTGDYEQYV.

The chain has TRBV27 and TRBJ2-7, with TRBD1 matching over 8 bases. Trimming removed 4 bases from V and 2 bases from J; junction bases left unmatched: 7. The CDR3 contains 15 residues. In germline, CDR1 is MNHEY, CDR2 SMNVEV (reference sequence). For the CDR3, the DNA is TGTGCCAGCAGTTCTATTCAGGGGGCGGCCTACGAGCAGTACTTC. Encoded protein: CASSSIQGAAYEQYF.

This chain connects TRBV7-2 to TRBJ2-7, with 7 bases identical to TRBD1. Unmatched junction bases numbered 13, after V lost 5 bases and J lost 6 bases. The CDR3 spans 15 residues. Germline CDR1 SGHTA, CDR2 FQGNSA. DNA for the CDR3: TGTGCCAGCAGCAAACTGACAGGGTCGATGGTCGAGCAGTACTTC. It is translated as CASSKLTGSMVEQYF.

This clone was seen once. The V call is TRBV2, the J call TRBJ2-7; D gene ambiguous. This CDR3 region has 13 residues. Looked up from germline, CDR1 is SNHLY and CDR2 is FYNNEI. The germline V and J ends were trimmed by 2 bases and 4 bases, with 9 bases remaining between them. CDR3 in amino acids: CASSETPPYEQYV. Written as DNA, the CDR3 is TGTGCCAGCAGTGAAACCCCTCCTTACGAGCAGTACGTC.

A single count supports this clone. The chain links TRBV7-9 to TRBJ2-1; TRBD1 matches at 12 bases. The germline V gene encodes CDR1 SEHNR and CDR2 FQNEAQ (reference sequence). J gave up 6 bases and V 4 bases, and 13 bases lay outside the gene matches. The CDR3 is 18 amino acids. The CDR3 nucleotides read TGTGCCAGCAGCTCATCCCACGGGACAGGGGGCTGGGGCAATGAGCAGTTCTTC. Its translation: CASSSSHGTGGWGNEQFF.

This chain joins TRBV7-3 and TRBJ2-1; 9 bases map to TRBD2. Germline-derived CDR1 and CDR2 are SGHTA and FQGTGA. The CDR3 sequence is 15 residues long. The V segment lost 2 bases and the J segment 2 bases; nucleotides outside the gene matches: 1. The CDR3 is CASSLAGGAYNEQFF. The CDR3 DNA reads as TGTGCCAGCAGCTTAGCGGGAGGGGCCTACAATGAGCAGTTCTTC.

The chain employs TRBV12-2 and TRBJ2-6; TRBD1, the table's D call, was not compared with the DNA. TRBV12-2 is shown as a pseudogene. CDR3 size: 20 residues. Here the CDR3 reads CASRLNSGRDRGSGANVLTF. The DNA of the CDR3 is TGTGCAAGTCGCTTAAACTCGGGACGGGACAGGGGTTCTGGGGCCAACGTCCTGACTTTC.

V usage is TRBV4-2 and J usage is TRBJ2-1, with D unclear. V lost 2 bases and J 5 bases, leaving 10 bases between the germline ends. This CDR3 spans 14 amino acids. Germline CDR1 is LGHNA and CDR2 is YNFKEQ. CDR3 DNA: TGTGCCAGCAGCCAACTGGCTTGGAACAATGAGCAGTTCTTC. Its protein is CASSQLAWNNEQFF.